The 27 T cell receptor beta chains below were found in one sample sequenced in a study of cytomegalovirus exposure and HLA in healthy donors. In the PCR, 60 Vbeta and 13 Jbeta primers were used. The assay was immunoSEQ multiplex PCR, and TCRdb's table has in-frame clones only and misses some. The data contain 75,000 to 100,000 clones, roughly 80% of them singletons. Material for sequencing was PBMCs. The receptors were gathered from a man aged 55 to 69 in good health and CMV-seropositive.

V usage is TRBV10-1 and J usage is TRBJ1-2, with D unclear. The V gene's germline CDR1 is WNHNN and CDR2 SYGVQD (reference sequence). The V end was cut by 3 bases, the J end by 6 bases, with 11 bases between. CDR3 length: 13 amino acids. The CDR3 protein is CASSDSRSDGYTF. The CDR3 coding sequence is TGCGCCAGCAGTGACTCCAGGTCTGATGGCTACACCTTC.

The chain combines TRBV2 with TRBJ1-1, with D possibly being TRBD1 (6 bases). V was pared by 3 bases and J by 1 base, with 15 bases between. The CDR3 spans 16 residues. Germline CDR1 is SNHLY and CDR2 is FYNNEI. The CDR3 reads CASSDRGAGPNTEAFF. The CDR3 nucleotides are TGTGCCAGCAGTGACCGGGGGGCAGGCCCGAACACTGAAGCTTTCTTT.

The V gene is TRBV10-3, the J gene TRBJ2-3, with TRBD1 matching 9 bases. Germline V CDR1 and CDR2: ENHRY, SYGVKD. This CDR3 contains 13 residues. Trimming at V came to 6 bases and at J to 4 bases, leaving 2 bases not matched to a gene. The CDR3 loop is CAIRGQGPDTQYF. The CDR3 bases are TGTGCCATCAGGGGACAGGGTCCAGATACGCAGTATTTT.

V is TRBV6-6 and J is TRBJ2-7; D may be TRBD1 (6 bases). CDR1 is MNHNY and CDR2 is SVGAGI in the germline V gene (reference sequence). This CDR3 has 13 residues. V was clipped by 3 bases and J by 7 bases, with 13 bases between them. In DNA form, the CDR3 reads TGTGCCAGCAGTTATAACAGGGTTGGGGAGCAGTACTTC. It codes for CASSYNRVGEQYF.

This clone has only one observation. The J gene is TRBJ1-4, the V gene TRBV6-1; D perhaps matches TRBD1 (6 bases). Trimming took 4 bases from V and 4 from J, leaving 7 bases between them. Per the germline V gene, CDR1 is MNHNS and CDR2 is SASEGT. The CDR3 is 13 amino acids. The DNA of the CDR3 is TGTGCCAGCAGTGGGACAGTTAATGAAAAACTGTTTTTT. This codes for CASSGTVNEKLFF.

This clone appeared once. CDR3 region: CASSLASIWTSGVQETQYF. Here the CDR3 DNA reads TGTGCCAGCAGCTTAGCGTCGATATGGACTAGCGGAGTGCAAGAGACCCAGTACTTC. This chain joins TRBV11-2 and TRBJ2-5, with 10 nucleotides matching TRBD2. The CDR3 sequence is 19 residues long. The V segment lost 1 base and the J segment 2 bases; nucleotides outside the gene matches: 13. Germline CDR1 reads SGHAT; CDR2 reads FQNNGV.

The chain joins TRBV6-5 to TRBJ1-1, with 7 bases identical to TRBD1. This CDR3 spans 14 amino acids. The V segment lost 4 bases and the J segment 6 bases; nucleotides outside the gene matches: 8. CDR1 and CDR2 (germline): MNHEY, SVGAGI. The CDR3 reads CASSSLGTASEAFF. The CDR3 DNA reads TGTGCCAGCAGTTCCCTAGGGACAGCCTCTGAAGCTTTCTTT.

This sequence joins TRBV11-2 and TRBJ2-7, with 7 bases matching TRBD2. The CDR3 runs 14 residues. Per germline, CDR1 SGHAT and CDR2 FQNNGV. V trimming: 3 bases; J trimming: 6 bases; junction bases outside the gene matches: 8. In DNA, the CDR3 is TGTGCCAGCAGCTTCGTCCGGGGGGATTCCGAGCAGTACTTC. Encoded protein: CASSFVRGDSEQYF.

The J gene is TRBJ1-1, the V gene TRBV27, with no clear D. Looked up from germline, CDR1 is MNHEY and CDR2 is SMNVEV (reference sequence). CDR3 length equals 13 residues. V shed 3 bases and J shed 2 bases, with 7 bases lying between them. CDR3 region: CASSLRENTEAFF. CDR3 in DNA: TGTGCCAGCAGTTTGAGGGAAAACACTGAAGCTTTCTTT.

The gene calls are TRBV2 and TRBJ1-2, with D uncertain. Trimming removed 4 bases from V and 4 bases from J, with 4 bases in between. Per germline, CDR1 SNHLY and CDR2 FYNNEI. The CDR3 totals 11 residues. In DNA, the CDR3 is TGTGCCAGCAGTGGCGTCTATGGCTACACCTTC. This translates into CASSGVYGYTF.

The rearrangement uses TRBV7-3 and TRBJ1-2; 12 bases are shared with TRBD1. The V and J ends lost 2 bases and 6 bases, in that order; junction bases with no gene match: 10. There are 17 residues in the CDR3. Germline CDR1 SGHTA, CDR2 FQGTGA. The CDR3 DNA follows: TGTGCCAGCAGCTTATATCCCCCGGGACAGGGGGCCCATGGCTACACCTTC. Protein product: CASSLYPPGQGAHGYTF.

The chain uses TRBV19 and TRBJ2-3, with a possible D match to TRBD2 (5 bases). The V end was cut by 6 bases, the J end by 6 bases, with 16 bases between. There are 14 residues in the CDR3. The germline gives CDR1 LNHDA, CDR2 SQIVND (reference sequence). CDR3 region: CASRAPSGVDTQYF. CDR3 sequence (DNA): TGTGCCAGTAGGGCCCCCTCCGGGGTCGATACGCAGTATTTT.

The V call is TRBV7-9, the J call TRBJ2-5; a weak D match, TRBD2 (7 bases). V gave up 5 bases and J gave up 1 base, with 20 bases separating them. Germline CDR1 is SEHNR and CDR2 is FQNEAQ (reference sequence). CDR3 size: 17 residues. The CDR3 nucleotides are TGTGCCAGCAGCGCTGGGGGGGCAGGGACCCTCCAAGAGACCCAGTACTTC. This encodes CASSAGGAGTLQETQYF.

The chain joins TRBV5-6 to TRBJ2-5; TRBD1 matches at 10 bases. The CDR3 spans 17 residues. V shed 4 bases, J shed 5 bases, and the junction held 14 bases outside the gene matches. Germline V gene data show CDR1 as SGHDT and CDR2 as YYEEEE. The CDR3 spells CASSTTLGTGARETQYF. The DNA of the CDR3 is TGTGCCAGCAGCACTACTTTGGGGACAGGGGCTCGGGAGACCCAGTACTTC.

The chain carries TRBV2 and TRBJ2-3, with TRBD1 matching 7 bases. The V and J ends lost 6 bases and 0 bases, in that order; junction bases with no gene match: 12. The CDR3 length is 17 residues. The germline CDR1 and CDR2 sequences are SNHLY and FYNNEI. The CDR3 sequence: CASRGNIGTVSTDTQYF. The CDR3 DNA sequence: TGTGCCAGCAGGGGAAACATCGGGACAGTTAGCACAGATACGCAGTATTTT. Using reference TRBV2 and TRBJ2-3 for the parts outside the CDR3, the full variable domain is EPEVTQTPSHQVTQMGQEVILRCVPISNHLYFYWYRQILGQKVEFLVSFYNNEISEKSEIFDDQFSVERPDGSNFTLKIRSTKLEDSAMYFCASRGNIGTVSTDTQYFGPGTRLTVL.

The V gene is TRBV7-2, the J gene TRBJ2-5; 8 nucleotides line up with TRBD1. Germline assignment: CDR1 SGHTA and CDR2 FQGNSA. The length of the CDR3 is 14 residues. The V segment lost 8 bases and the J segment 5 bases; nucleotides outside the gene matches: 10. DNA of the CDR3: TGTGCCAGCCGCAGGGGGCCCACAAGTGAGACCCAGTACTTC. Translating it yields CASRRGPTSETQYF.

The CDR3 loop reads CASSLQGTFYEQYF. The CDR3 coding sequence is TGTGCCAGCAGCCTACAGGGGACCTTCTACGAGCAGTACTTC. The V gene is TRBV13, the J gene TRBJ2-7; TRBD1 matches 7 bases. Germline-derived CDR1 and CDR2 are PRHDT and FYEKMQ (reference sequence). J gave up 3 bases and V 5 bases, and 7 bases lay outside the gene matches. The CDR3 contains 14 residues.

V is TRBV4-2 and J is TRBJ2-5; a weak D match, TRBD1 (5 bases). Matching the DNA end better, TRBJ2-7 makes the J call doubtful. The germline CDR1 and CDR2 sequences are LGHNA and YNFKEQ. The CDR3 totals 13 residues. The CDR3, as DNA: TGTGCCAGCAGTCAGGGTCTCTCCTACGAGCAGTACTTC. Translation: CASSQGLSYEQYF.

J is TRBJ1-6 and V is TRBV25-1; D is undetermined. The CDR3 has 13 amino acids. The germline V gene has CDR1 MGHDK and CDR2 SYGVNS. V was cut by 7 bases and J by 3 bases, with 7 bases left in between. In DNA form, the CDR3 reads TGTGCCAGCACGGTCGACTATAATTCACCCCTCCACTTT. It yields the protein CASTVDYNSPLHF.

With regard to this clone: The same CDR3 is also encoded by other DNA sequences in this sample. The rearrangement links TRBV19 to TRBJ2-1; 12 nucleotides align to TRBD2. The V gene end was trimmed by 3 bases and the J gene end by 8 bases; junction bases not matched to a gene: 5. CDR3 length: 15 amino acids. CDR1 is LNHDA and CDR2 is SQIVND in the germline V gene (reference sequence). Here the CDR3 DNA reads TGTGCCAGTAGTATTCTAGCGGGGGGGCGGGATGAGCAGTTCTTC. Protein product: CASSILAGGRDEQFF.

V is TRBV6-5 and J is TRBJ1-1; D is unresolved. The CDR3 contains 14 residues. V dropped 0 bases and J dropped 7 bases, with 12 bases sitting between them. CDR1 and CDR2 (germline): MNHEY, SVGAGI. CDR3 residues: CASSYSTGTSEAFF. The CDR3 coding sequence is TGTGCCAGCAGTTACTCGACGGGTACCAGTGAAGCTTTCTTT.

V usage is TRBV13 and J usage is TRBJ2-1, with a weak D call TRBD1 (5 bases). The CDR3 runs 15 residues. The germline CDR1 and CDR2 sequences are PRHDT and FYEKMQ (reference sequence). Trimming removed 2 bases from V and 0 bases from J, with 8 bases in between. For the CDR3, the DNA is TGTGCCAGCAGCTTACAGGGCAGCTCCTACAATGAGCAGTTCTTC. Translating it yields CASSLQGSSYNEQFF.

The chain employs TRBV10-2 and TRBJ1-3, with 8 bases aligning to TRBD1. This CDR3 has 13 amino acids. The germline V gene has CDR1 WSHSY and CDR2 SAAADI. The V gene end was trimmed by 8 bases and the J gene end by 7 bases; junction bases not matched to a gene: 7. The CDR3 region has the DNA TGCGCCAGCGGACAGGGACTTGGGAACACCATATATTTT. It translates to CASGQGLGNTIYF.

The chain joins TRBV10-3 to TRBJ1-5, with a tentative D call TRBD1 (6 bases). Looked up from germline, CDR1 is ENHRY and CDR2 is SYGVKD. Trimming pared 0 bases from V and 2 bases from J, leaving 14 bases between. There are 17 residues in the CDR3. The chain's CDR3 is CAISESWGRGGNQPQHF. For the CDR3, the DNA is TGTGCCATCAGTGAGTCGTGGGGCAGGGGCGGCAATCAGCCCCAGCATTTT.

This clone has a single count. The rearrangement links TRBV6-1 to TRBJ2-1; 11 bases are a match to TRBD1. The V and J ends lost 6 bases and 7 bases, in that order; junction bases with no gene match: 8. The V gene's germline CDR1 is MNHNS and CDR2 SASEGT. This CDR3 is 15 amino acids long. CDR3 nucleotides: TGTGCCAGCAGGAGCGGACAGGGGGCGTTTAATGAGCAGTTCTTC. Protein sequence: CASRSGQGAFNEQFF.

The table lists this clone with a count of one. The chain recombines TRBV29-1 with TRBJ2-2; weak D call: TRBD1 (5 bases). Trimming took 6 bases from V and 7 from J, leaving 12 bases between them. The CDR3 loop spans 12 amino acids. CDR1 SQVTM and CDR2 ANQGSEA come from the germline V gene. CDR3 in DNA: TGCAGCGTAGAAAGGGGCAGCGGGGAGCTGTTTTTT. Its translation: CSVERGSGELFF.

This chain links TRBV7-9 with TRBJ2-5; D gene unclear. V was pared by 2 bases and J by 2 bases, with 12 bases between. The germline gives CDR1 SEHNR, CDR2 FQNEAQ (reference sequence). This CDR3 region has 15 residues. DNA for the CDR3: TGTGCCAGCAGCTTATTATGGAGTATACAAGAGACCCAGTACTTC. Amino acids: CASSLLWSIQETQYF. Full variable domain (remainder filled in from reference TRBV7-9 and TRBJ2-5): DTGVSQNPRHKITKRGQNVTFRCDPISEHNRLYWYRQTLGQGPEFLTYFQNEAQLEKSRLLSDRFSAERPKGSFSTLEIQRTEQGDSAMYLCASSLLWSIQETQYFGPGTRLLVL.